A single TCR beta chain is shown here with its context. Antigen: not known. The source of the sample is a study of cytomegalovirus exposure and HLA in healthy donors. Study conclusions and caveats: Reported performance of the classifier showed diagnosis of cytomegalovirus status with high specificity and sensitivity. Most TCR sequences were uncommon, yet certain public TCRs appeared in many donors. It was 150 to 200 TCR beta chains that were listed as cytomegalovirus-associated. Three chains linked to CMV were shown in vitro to be specific for CMV antigens.

TCRdb's copy holds only in-frame clones and misses some; the assay was immunoSEQ multiplex PCR. The sample carries about 160,000 clones, less than 90% recorded once. This clonotype was sampled from a woman younger than 45 in good health and CMV-seronegative. What was sequenced was PBMCs.

Here the CDR3 DNA reads TGTGCCAGCAGTTTAGCAGGGATCGGGATGACCTACAATGAGCAGTTCTTC. Protein sequence: CASSLAGIGMTYNEQFF. This chain connects TRBV28 to TRBJ2-1, with D possibly being TRBD1 or TRBD2 (5 bases each). The V gene lost 2 bases and the J gene lost 2 bases, with 16 bases spanning the gap. Germline lookup yields CDR1 MDHEN and CDR2 SYDVKM. The CDR3 covers 17 residues.